The 21 T cell receptor beta chains in this list originate from one sample, sequenced in a study of cytomegalovirus exposure and HLA in healthy donors. Primers included in the PCR were 60 Vbeta and 13 Jbeta primers. Profiled with immunoSEQ multiplex PCR; TCRdb holds only in-frame clones, not every one. The table has around 130,000 clones, more than 60% seen once. The sequenced sample consisted of PBMCs. These receptors were obtained from a male donor in good health and CMV-seronegative.

Details on this clone: An end of the junction differs from the germline gene, which may be a read error. The chain carries TRBV7-9 and TRBJ2-3; D uncertain. Germline lookup yields CDR1 SEHNR and CDR2 FQNEAQ (reference sequence). The length of the CDR3 is 14 residues. The CDR3 loop reads CSSSLGVPPDTQYF. CDR3 in DNA: TGTTCCAGCAGCTTAGGAGTGCCACCAGATACGCAGTATTTT.

This clone was picked up a small number of times. The V gene is TRBV7-9, the J gene TRBJ2-1; TRBD2 aligns across 8 bases. This CDR3 comprises 15 residues. Germline assignment: CDR1 SEHNR and CDR2 FQNEAQ (reference sequence). Here the CDR3 DNA reads TGTTCCCTACGGGAGGGGAGCGGCGCCTACAATGAGCAGTTCTTC. Encoded protein: CSLREGSGAYNEQFF.

V usage is TRBV2 and J usage is TRBJ2-5; TRBD1 matches at 11 bases. With V trimmed by 6 bases and J by 5 bases, 5 bases remained unmatched. This CDR3 is 14 amino acids long. Germline CDR1 reads SNHLY; CDR2 reads FYNNEI. CDR3 in amino acids: CASSRDRGFETQYF. The CDR3 region has the DNA TGTGCCAGCAGCCGGGACAGGGGGTTTGAGACCCAGTACTTC.

In its sample, this clone was seen once. This chain uses TRBV29-1 with TRBJ2-3, with 8 bases aligning to TRBD1. Germline CDR1 reads SQVTM; CDR2 reads ANQGSEA. This CDR3 region has 14 residues. Trimming took 5 bases from V and 4 from J; bases not matched to a gene: 8. CDR3 coding DNA: TGCAGCGTTTCAGGGGGCCAGCTACCAGATACGCAGTATTTT. It specifies CSVSGGQLPDTQYF.

The rearrangement links TRBV6-5 to TRBJ2-4, with 7 positions matching TRBD2. CDR1 and CDR2 (germline): MNHEY, SVGAGI. Germline trimming cut 4 bases from V and 0 bases from J; bases unmatched to any gene: 6. There are 16 residues in the CDR3. In DNA form, the CDR3 reads TGTGCCAGCAGTTCGACTAGCTTGTTAGCCAAAAACATTCAGTACTTC. Translation: CASSSTSLLAKNIQYF.

The V and J genes are TRBV7-9 and TRBJ1-2; no clear D gene. Germline loops: CDR1 SEHNR, CDR2 FQNEAQ (reference sequence). V was clipped by 5 bases and J by 8 bases, with 15 bases between them. The CDR3 is 13 amino acids. The DNA for the CDR3 is TGTGCCAGCAGCCCGCCAGGAGGAAAGGGCTACACCTTC. This codes for CASSPPGGKGYTF.

V gene TRBV9 combines with J gene TRBJ1-1, with D uncertain. V lost 4 bases and J 0 bases, leaving 7 bases between the germline ends. The germline gives CDR1 SGDLS, CDR2 YYNGEE. The CDR3 consists of 13 residues. The CDR3 sequence is CASSYQVNTEAFF. DNA for the CDR3: TGTGCCAGCAGCTATCAGGTGAACACTGAAGCTTTCTTT.

Only a few counts were recorded for this clone. The chain employs TRBV5-4 and TRBJ2-5; 12 positions agree with TRBD2. The J segment lost 4 bases and the V segment lost 1 base, leaving 5 bases of the junction unmatched. Germline assignment: CDR1 SGHNT and CDR2 YYREEE (reference sequence). The CDR3 length is 16 residues. CDR3 nucleotide sequence: TGTGCCAGCAGCTTGCCTCTAGCGGGGGGGCGAGAGACCCAGTACTTC. It encodes CASSLPLAGGRETQYF.

The chain carries TRBV18 and TRBJ1-6; D gene ambiguous. The length of the CDR3 is 13 residues. CDR1 is KGHSH and CDR2 is LQKENI in the germline V gene. The V and J ends lost 4 bases and 5 bases respectively, with 6 bases between them. The CDR3 region is CASSLGNNSPLHF. In DNA form, the CDR3 reads TGTGCCAGCTCACTGGGCAATAATTCACCCCTCCACTTT.

This chain uses TRBV7-2 with TRBJ2-3; 11 nucleotides align to TRBD2. The V gene end was trimmed by 0 bases and the J gene end by 7 bases; junction bases not matched to a gene: 9. Looked up from germline, CDR1 is SGHTA and CDR2 is FQGNSA. This CDR3 is 17 amino acids long. This CDR3 is CASSLASQASGGNTQYF. CDR3 DNA: TGTGCCAGCAGCTTAGCGAGCCAAGCTAGCGGGGGGAATACGCAGTATTTT.

The J gene is TRBJ1-2, the V gene TRBV19; 7 bases fit TRBD1. The ends lost 5 bases at V and 3 bases at J; junction bases unmatched: 9. CDR3 length: 15 amino acids. The germline V gene has CDR1 LNHDA and CDR2 SQIVND (reference sequence). The CDR3 DNA reads as TGTGCCAGTAGTTCCCGGGGACAGAGCTACTATGGCTACACCTTC. Translated: CASSSRGQSYYGYTF.

This clone was found once. For the CDR3, the DNA is TGTGCCAGCAGCTCCGGGACAGGGGCTGGCTACGAGCAGTACTTC. Amino acids: CASSSGTGAGYEQYF. The J gene is TRBJ2-7, the V gene TRBV13, with 10 bases that match TRBD1. CDR3 size: 15 residues. The junction had 6 bases not matched to a gene; V was cut back by 4 bases and J by 3 bases. The germline gives CDR1 PRHDT, CDR2 FYEKMQ (reference sequence).

J is TRBJ2-1 and V is TRBV7-9; 7 bases map to TRBD2. This CDR3 contains 13 residues. CDR1 and CDR2 (germline): SEHNR, FQNEAQ (reference sequence). The J segment lost 9 bases and the V segment lost 1 base, leaving 3 bases of the junction unmatched. CDR3 in amino acids: CASSLELAIEQFF. CDR3 nucleotide sequence: TGTGCCAGCAGCTTAGAACTAGCGATTGAGCAGTTCTTC.

This clone was counted a single time. V gene TRBV4-3 combines with J gene TRBJ2-2; TRBD2 matches at 9 bases. From germline, CDR1 is LGHNA and CDR2 YSLEER. Losses at the gene ends were 0 bases for V and 6 bases for J; bases not matched to a gene: 8. CDR3 length equals 17 residues. This CDR3 reads CASSQEVRRGGPGELFF. The CDR3 DNA reads TGCGCCAGCAGCCAAGAGGTCAGGCGGGGGGGCCCCGGGGAGCTGTTTTTT.

The chain recombines TRBV7-2 with TRBJ1-1; D possibly corresponds to TRBD1 (5 bases). Deletions cut 2 bases from V and 5 bases from J, with 18 bases between. The CDR3 loop spans 16 amino acids. Germline V gene lookup returns CDR1 SGHTA and CDR2 FQGNSA. CDR3: CASSLQGVQAGTEAFF. CDR3 nucleotides: TGTGCCAGCAGCTTACAAGGGGTCCAAGCCGGTACTGAAGCTTTCTTT.

This clone was recorded a few times. This chain joins TRBV2 and TRBJ2-5; the match to TRBD1 covers 10 bases. V was clipped by 8 bases and J by 5 bases; unmatched bases: 2. From germline, CDR1 is SNHLY and CDR2 FYNNEI. The CDR3 spans 12 residues. The CDR3 bases are TGTGCCAGCGGGGACAGGGGCGAGACCCAGTACTTC. Its protein product is CASGDRGETQYF.

In this sample, this clone turned up a few times. The chain links TRBV7-2 to TRBJ1-2; TRBD1 matches at 9 bases. The ends lost 7 bases at V and 2 bases at J; junction bases unmatched: 5. This CDR3 region has 14 residues. Germline-derived CDR1 and CDR2 are SGHTA and FQGNSA. In nucleotides, the CDR3 is TGTGCCAGCATCAGGGGGACAGGGAACTATGGCTACACCTTC. This translates into CASIRGTGNYGYTF. Supplemented by reference TRBV7-2 and TRBJ1-2, the full variable domain reads GAGVSQSPSNKVTEKGKDVELRCDPISGHTALYWYRQSLGQGLEFLIYFQGNSAPDKSGLPSDRFSAERTGGSVSTLTIQRTQQEDSAVYLCASIRGTGNYGYTFGSGTRLTVV.

This clone was picked up a small number of times. This chain connects TRBV7-9 to TRBJ2-7; unclear D gene. Germline CDR1 SEHNR, CDR2 FQNEAQ (reference sequence). The ends were cut back, 1 base at V and 3 bases at J, with 10 bases in the middle. The CDR3 covers 14 residues. The CDR3 loop is CASSLGAEYYEQYF. DNA of the CDR3: TGTGCCAGCAGCTTAGGGGCAGAATACTACGAGCAGTACTTC.

V usage is TRBV6-1 and J usage is TRBJ2-3; TRBD2 aligns across 13 bases. This CDR3 has 19 residues. V was pared by 6 bases and J by 5 bases, with 17 bases of the junction left unmatched. Per the germline V gene, CDR1 is MNHNS and CDR2 is SASEGT. The chain's CDR3 is CASSELIRGTSGVLDTQYF. The CDR3 DNA sequence: TGTGCCAGCAGCGAACTTATCAGGGGGACTAGCGGGGTTTTAGATACGCAGTATTTT.

This clone was counted a few times. The chain combines TRBV5-4 with TRBJ2-1, with 10 bases fitting TRBD2. The ends lost 1 base at V and 15 bases at J; junction bases unmatched: 13. Per germline, CDR1 SGHNT and CDR2 YYREEE (reference sequence). The CDR3 is made up of 15 amino acids. The CDR3 loop is CASSLFFTSGESWFF. The CDR3 nucleotides are TGTGCCAGCAGCTTGTTTTTCACTAGCGGGGAATCATGGTTCTTC.

The chain is built from TRBV10-3 and TRBJ2-2; D is uncertain. The V and J ends lost 3 bases and 8 bases respectively, with 4 bases between them. The CDR3 is 11 amino acids. Germline-derived CDR1 and CDR2 are ENHRY and SYGVKD. The CDR3 sequence: CAISDLGELFF. As DNA, the CDR3 is TGTGCCATCAGTGACCTGGGGGAGCTGTTTTTT.